This TCR beta chain was profiled in a study of a mutant IDH1 vaccine in newly diagnosed glioma. About the study: The initiation of vaccination occurred 4-6 weeks after radiotherapy alone, or with temozolomide cycles. Males made up approximately 60% and females approximately 40% of treated patients, whose mean age was roughly 40 years.

As concerns this clone: The antigen remains unidentified.

The repertoire was sequenced with immunoSEQ multiplex PCR; TCRdb's copy has only in-frame clones and lacks some. The sample consists of approximately 60,000 clones, around 83% of them appearing once. This CDR3 has 12 residues. With 6 bases removed from V and 0 bases from J, the gap between germline ends came to 9 bases. Germline lookup yields CDR1 SQVTM and CDR2 ANQGSEA. Described time point: week 47, end of study. Vaccinated patients received 300 ug of mutant IDH1 20-mer peptide per dose, with topical imiquimod. The chain employs TRBV29-1 and TRBJ2-7; D remains ambiguous. This specimen was PBMCs, taken from a glioma patient whose treatment included an IDH1 peptide vaccine. The clonotype comes from a man aged 30-40 years with glioma. CDR3 sequence reads: CSVRTDSYEQYF. The CDR3 DNA sequence: TGCAGCGTCCGGACGGACTCCTACGAGCAGTACTTC.